This T cell receptor beta chain was sequenced during a study of molecular identifiers for immune sequencing clone quantification. The wider study: Replicate RNA from around 20,000 or 100,000 naive CD8 T cells formed five aliquots; four were sequenced.

TCRdb redid the calling of the PCR reads with MiXCR, one entry per CDR3 protein. The table has tens of thousands of distinct CDR3 sequences, approximately 18% seen once. Sorted naive CD8 T cells, roughly 20,000 to 1,100,000, were sequenced from 10%, 30% or 50% RNA. This clonotype was observed at least ten times. This sequence originates from a human donor in good health. Some libraries in this study had Jurkat cell RNA spiked in. What was sequenced was naive CD8+ T cells from blood, with Jurkat cell RNA spiked in. Noted subset: FACS-sorted CD8+CD4-CCR7+CD45RA+ naive T cells.

Here the CDR3 reads CASSQSGTTGNTIYF. The CDR3 DNA reads as TGTGCCAGCAGTCAGTCAGGGACCACGGGCAACACCATATATTTT. The V call is TRBV2, the J call TRBJ1-3, with D perhaps TRBD1 (5 bases). Trimming took 5 bases from V and 7 from J, leaving 18 bases between them. Germline V lookup: CDR1 SNHLY, CDR2 FYNNEI. CDR3 length equals 15 residues.